The table lists the clone carrying this T cell receptor (beta chain) with a few counts. The length of the CDR3 is 15 residues. The ends were cut back, 4 bases at V and 0 bases at J, with 13 bases in the middle. The germline V gene has CDR1 SGHRS and CDR2 YFSETQ. The repertoire was sequenced with immunoSEQ multiplex PCR; TCRdb's copy has only in-frame clones and lacks some. The sample contains tens of thousands of clones, approximately 91% of which appear only once. This record belongs to a study of T cells in tuberculosis. After thawing and overnight rest, PBMC were stained with GMM-loaded CD1B tetramer, viability dye and anti-CD3 for sorting. CD1B tetramers were loaded with Rhodococcus equi-derived C32 glucose monomycolate. The study's findings and limits: Low-affinity CD1B-GMM tetramer-binding T cells may have been missed.

The receptor comes from an adult woman with latent tuberculosis. The specimen was CD1b-GMM tetramer-negative cells sorted from PBMCs. J is TRBJ1-2 and V is TRBV5-1, with D possibly matching TRBD1 (5 bases). The CDR3 is CASSVQDKTNYGYTF. DNA of the CDR3: TGCGCCAGCAGCGTCCAGGACAAGACTAACTATGGCTACACCTTC.